Sequencing of this T cell receptor (beta chain) was carried out in a study of T-cell memory formation after mild COVID-19. Study observations and caveats: While clones contracting from day 15 to 85 were balanced between CD4 and CD8, later expanders leaned CD4+. For contracting clones, CD4+ ones sat mainly in CM and EM, CD8+ in EMRA.

This clonotype was counted between two and nine times. The antigen remains unidentified. Germline V gene lookup returns CDR1 MNHEY and CDR2 SVGAGI. Trimming took 4 bases from V and 8 from J; bases not matched to a gene: 7. The CDR3 length is 15 residues. TCRdb recomputed calls from the 5' RACE reads with MiXCR, one row per CDR3 protein. The profile shows 45,000 to 55,000 distinct CDR3 sequences, roughly a tenth of them singletons. Sequenced sample: PBMCs or a T cell subset sorted from them (not recorded which). This receptor was obtained from an adult woman who had mild COVID-19 (a few samples of this study predate the infection). Cell type and time point are not known. The chain has TRBV6-5 and TRBJ2-1, with 11 bases fitting TRBD2. The CDR3 DNA reads as TGTGCCAGCAGTTCGGGACTAGCGGTCTTGTATGAGCAGTTCTTC. Translating gives CASSSGLAVLYEQFF.